This T cell receptor beta chain was sequenced in a study of blood T cell repertoires in COVID-19. Study-wide context: Italy, Spain and the United States were the sources of the convalescent and acute COVID-19 samples. Sources were T cells, B-cell-depleted T cells, or PBMCs; the material itself was cDNA or gDNA.

Original handling: Amplification of reference gene primers was used by the study to estimate nucleated cell counts. Assay: immunoSEQ multiplex PCR; the TCRdb copy retains only in-frame clones and omits some. V and J calls and clone size are copied from that table; D and trimming were computed from the DNA. Of about 100,000 clones in the sample, 70% to 90% were seen once. The CDR3 has 15 residues. V was clipped by 4 bases and J by 0 bases, with 11 bases between them. Looked up from germline, CDR1 is KGHDR and CDR2 is SFDVKD. This sequence joins TRBV24-1 and TRBJ2-5; TRBD1 might be the D (5 bases). The sequencing sample was made of peripheral blood. The clonotype comes from a man between 35 and 55 years old with active or convalescent COVID-19. The CDR3 loop is CATSDLRDDQETQYF. Written as DNA, the CDR3 is TGTGCCACCAGTGACCTCAGGGATGACCAAGAGACCCAGTACTTC.